This T cell receptor beta chain was found in a study of blood T cells in healthy people across ages. About this clonotype itself: Its specificity is unknown.

Germline loops: CDR1 ENHRY, CDR2 SYGVKD. V was shortened by 8 bases and J by 4 bases, with 12 bases between the two germline ends. The CDR3 runs 13 residues. Overall study findings and caveats: In older individuals, TCR beta diversity per million T cells was lower, falling roughly linearly with age. Naive CD4+ cells and diversity were both higher in long-lived donors than in aged donors.

For the second PCR, which ran for about 6 to 11 cycles, a sample-barcoded 5' primer and a J-beta primer mix were used. TCRdb used MiXCR to reprocess the 5' RACE reads, holding one entry per CDR3 protein. This sample yields approximately 900,000 distinct CDR3 sequences, of which just under 30% are seen a single time; more than 8.5% belongs to the top ten. This same sample was also taken into another study, of T cells of mothers and their children. That source reports: For the second PCR, the M1S primer put in sample barcodes and 2-4 random nucleotides. Each mother yielded more than 9.5 million TCR beta CDR3 reads. Each child yielded some 3 million reads.

The sequence was collected from a woman aged 40 to 49 in good health. The V gene is TRBV10-3, the J gene TRBJ1-5, with D tentatively TRBD1 (6 bases). The sequencing input was blood. DNA for the CDR3: TGTGCCATCCTCTCAAGGGGGAATCAGCCCCAGCATTTT. Translation: CAILSRGNQPQHF.